The 5 T cell receptor beta chains given below trace back to one sample, sequenced in a study of blood T cells in healthy people across ages. The authors ran a second PCR of roughly 6 to 11 cycles using a sample-barcoded 5' primer and a J-beta primer mix. TCRdb called the 5' RACE reads again in MiXCR, with one record for every CDR3 protein. The sample holds about 1.5 million distinct CDR3 sequences, about 45% seen once. Material: blood. The receptors come from a woman in her late teens or twenties in good health.

The CDR3 nucleotides are TGCGCCAGCAGCCAAGTTACCAGGGGGCGCGGTGAAAAACTGTTTTTT. It yields the protein CASSQVTRGRGEKLFF. The chain carries TRBV4-1 and TRBJ1-4; 8 nucleotides align to TRBD1. The V and J ends lost 1 base and 7 bases, in that order; junction bases with no gene match: 8. Per germline, CDR1 MGHRA and CDR2 YSYEKL. The CDR3 has 16 amino acids.

This sequence joins TRBV12-3 or TRBV12-4 and TRBJ1-4; D is unclear. Trimming stripped 6 bases from V and 3 bases from J, with 14 bases between. The CDR3 contains 15 residues. The CDR3 sequence is CASSPSYGPNEKLFF. CDR3 DNA sequence: TGTGCCAGCAGCCCATCATACGGCCCTAATGAAAAACTGTTTTTT.

This clonotype was recorded many times. This chain connects TRBV4-1 to TRBJ2-7, with D uncertain. The germline gives CDR1 MGHRA, CDR2 YSYEKL. The germline V and J ends were trimmed by 2 bases and 3 bases, with 8 bases remaining between them. This CDR3 contains 13 residues. The chain's CDR3 is CASSQSSGYEQYF. CDR3 bases: TGCGCCAGCAGCCAATCTTCAGGCTACGAGCAGTACTTC.

This chain joins TRBV7-9 and TRBJ2-5, with 11 positions matching TRBD1. The DNA end favors TRBJ2-7, so the J call may be wrong. The V gene's germline CDR1 is SEHNR and CDR2 FQNEAQ (reference sequence). The CDR3 runs 17 residues. The CDR3 loop is CASSLPPGQGGHYEQYF. CDR3 nucleotides: TGTGCCAGCAGCTTGCCCCCGGGACAGGGGGGACATTACGAGCAGTACTTC.

V gene TRBV7-3 combines with J gene TRBJ2-1; 7 nucleotides align to TRBD1. The CDR3 consists of 15 residues. V lost 5 bases and J lost 9; bases outside the gene matches: 13. Germline V gene sequence: CDR1 SGHTA, CDR2 FQGTGA. Here the CDR3 DNA reads TGTGCCAGCAGCCGAAAAGCAGGGGGATGCGTTGAGCAGTTCTTC. Protein: CASSRKAGGCVEQFF. Looking up the rest from reference TRBV7-3 and TRBJ2-1 gives the full variable domain: GAGVSQTPSNKVTEKGKYVELRCDPISGHTALYWYRQSLGQGPEFLIYFQGTGAADDSGLPNDRFFAVRPEGSVSTLKIQRTERGDSAVYLCASSRKAGGCVEQFFGPGTRLTVL.